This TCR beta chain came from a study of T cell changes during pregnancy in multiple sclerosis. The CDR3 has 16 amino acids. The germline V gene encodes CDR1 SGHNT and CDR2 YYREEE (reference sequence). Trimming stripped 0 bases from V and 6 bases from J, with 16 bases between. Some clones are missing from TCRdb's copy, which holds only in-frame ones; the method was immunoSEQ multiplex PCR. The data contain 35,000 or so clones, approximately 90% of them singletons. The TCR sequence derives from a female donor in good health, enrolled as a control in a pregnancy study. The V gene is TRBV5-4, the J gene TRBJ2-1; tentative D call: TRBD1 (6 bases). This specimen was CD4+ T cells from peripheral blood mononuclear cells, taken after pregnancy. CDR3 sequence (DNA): TGTGCCAGCAGCTTGGCCCTACCGGGACACATCAATGAGCAGTTCTTC. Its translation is CASSLALPGHINEQFF.